Each of the 15 T cell receptor beta chains below was sequenced from the same sample in a study of blood T cell repertoires in COVID-19. Libraries were prepared by immunoSEQ multiplex PCR; TCRdb keeps only in-frame clonotypes and omits some of them. The sample has around 310,000 clones, just under 90% seen once. Sequenced material: PBMCs or T cells enriched from blood (not recorded which). The receptors shown here come from a woman in her 30s who had recovered from COVID-19.

The chain is built from TRBV27 and TRBJ2-7; the D gene is possibly TRBD1 (6 bases). CDR3 length equals 13 residues. Trimming left V 9 bases short and J 3 bases short, with 15 bases between. Germline-derived CDR1 and CDR2 are MNHEY and SMNVEV (reference sequence). The chain's CDR3 is CARARDKDYEQYF. The DNA for the CDR3 is TGTGCCAGAGCCCGGGACAAAGACTACGAGCAGTACTTC.

This clone has just a few counts. The gene calls are TRBV19 and TRBJ1-2; TRBD1 matches at 10 bases. With V trimmed by 7 bases and J by 6 bases, 11 bases remained unmatched. The length of the CDR3 is 15 residues. The germline CDR1 and CDR2 sequences are LNHDA and SQIVND (reference sequence). The CDR3 DNA sequence: TGTGCCAGTACCATGAGGACAGGGGGTTGGAATGGCTACACCTTC. Translation gives CASTMRTGGWNGYTF.

The CDR3 DNA sequence: TGTGCCAGCAGTCGGGAAGTCGGCGGATATAGCAATCAGCCCCAGCATTTT. Translating gives CASSREVGGYSNQPQHF. This chain joins TRBV6-2 or TRBV6-3 and TRBJ1-5; D remains unclear. Germline V CDR1 and CDR2: MNHEY, SVGEGT. The CDR3 loop spans 17 amino acids. Trimming stripped 5 bases from V and 0 bases from J, with 17 bases between.

The CDR3 coding sequence is TGTGCCAGCAGCTTAGCGGAGGTCTCTGGGGCCAACGTCCTGACTTTC. Protein product: CASSLAEVSGANVLTF. The chain joins TRBV7-2 to TRBJ2-6; TRBD2 is a possible D gene (5 bases). Trimming removed 0 bases at V and 0 bases at J, with 6 bases between. The CDR3 runs to 16 residues. CDR1 SGHTA and CDR2 FQGNSA come from the germline V gene.

This clone was seen just once. In the same sample, other DNA sequences code for this CDR3. CDR3: CASSPPSVNEQFF. The CDR3 coding sequence is TGTGCCAGCTCACCCCCCTCAGTTAATGAGCAGTTCTTC. The chain links TRBV18 to TRBJ2-1; D is unresolved. Germline CDR1 is KGHSH and CDR2 is LQKENI. V was cut by 3 bases and J by 7 bases, with 10 bases left in between. The CDR3 totals 13 residues.

The chain couples TRBV7-6 to TRBJ2-1, with 7 nucleotides matching TRBD2. Germline assignment: CDR1 SGHVS and CDR2 FNYEAQ. The CDR3 is 16 residues long. The trim removed 1 base at V and 2 bases at J, leaving 5 bases unmatched. This CDR3 is CASSLGLAVTYNEQFF. The DNA for the CDR3 is TGTGCCAGCAGCTTAGGGCTAGCGGTTACCTACAATGAGCAGTTCTTC.

The J gene is TRBJ1-2, the V gene TRBV29-1, with D perhaps TRBD1 (6 bases). Germline CDR1 reads SQVTM; CDR2 reads ANQGSEA. Trimming took off 7 bases at V and 8 bases at J, with 17 bases between the two ends. This CDR3 contains 12 residues. CDR3: CSAPDRRQGYTF. For the CDR3, the DNA is TGCAGCGCTCCTGACAGGCGTCAGGGCTACACCTTC.

V gene TRBV7-6 combines with J gene TRBJ2-5; TRBD1 matches 9 bases. Germline CDR1 and CDR2: SGHVS and FNYEAQ. The J segment lost 2 bases and the V segment lost 4 bases, leaving 5 bases of the junction unmatched. This CDR3 comprises 15 residues. The chain's CDR3 is CASSSVTGGQETQYF. The CDR3 DNA reads TGTGCCAGCAGCTCTGTGACAGGGGGGCAAGAGACCCAGTACTTC.

The chain combines TRBV7-6 with TRBJ2-1; 9 positions match TRBD2. The CDR3 sequence is 16 residues long. The junction had 11 bases not matched to a gene; V was cut back by 4 bases and J by 7 bases. CDR1 is SGHVS and CDR2 is FNYEAQ in the germline V gene. The CDR3 nucleotides are TGTGCCAGCAGCTCCGAAGCGGGAGGTCTGTCAAATGAGCAGTTCTTC. It specifies CASSSEAGGLSNEQFF.

V and J are TRBV6-1 and TRBJ1-5; D unclear. CDR1 is MNHNS, CDR2 SASEGT, per germline. The length of the CDR3 is 16 residues. Deletions cut 2 bases from V and 1 base from J, with 12 bases between. The CDR3 loop reads CASSEKFWASNQPQHF. The CDR3 nucleotides read TGTGCCAGCAGTGAAAAGTTCTGGGCGAGCAATCAGCCCCAGCATTTT.

V and J are TRBV19 and TRBJ1-1; 7 bases align to TRBD1. V lost 0 bases to trimming and J lost 5 bases; unmatched junction nucleotides: 6. The CDR3 spans 15 residues. CDR1 is LNHDA and CDR2 is SQIVND in the germline V gene (reference sequence). CDR3 coding DNA: TGTGCCAGTAGTATAGAACAGGGGCTTGGGACTGAAGCTTTCTTT. Protein sequence: CASSIEQGLGTEAFF.

The gene calls are TRBV6-6 and TRBJ1-5, with a possible D match to TRBD1 (5 bases). V dropped 5 bases and J dropped 1 base, with 9 bases sitting between them. Germline V CDR1 and CDR2: MNHNY, SVGAGI (reference sequence). The CDR3 is 14 residues long. CDR3 DNA sequence: TGTGCCAGCAGTCCCCGGGGGAGCAATCAGCCCCAGCATTTT. Residues: CASSPRGSNQPQHF.

The chain is built from TRBV2 and TRBJ1-6, with TRBD1 matching over 9 bases. This CDR3 has 16 residues. Unmatched junction bases numbered 7, after V lost 6 bases and J lost 4 bases. Germline CDR1 and CDR2: SNHLY and FYNNEI. The DNA of the CDR3 is TGTGCCAGCAGCGAACAGGGGGCCAATTATAATTCACCCCTCCACTTT. Translated: CASSEQGANYNSPLHF.

The rearrangement uses TRBV5-1 and TRBJ2-1; maybe TRBD1 (6 bases). The germline CDR1 and CDR2 sequences are SGHRS and YFSETQ. This CDR3 has 15 amino acids. V lost 2 bases and J 8 bases, leaving 17 bases between the germline ends. DNA of the CDR3: TGCGCCAGCAGCTTTCAGGCTAGCTCAGGGGATGAGCAGTTCTTC. Encoded protein: CASSFQASSGDEQFF.

This sequence joins TRBV19 and TRBJ1-2; 7 positions match TRBD1. The V segment lost 6 bases and the J segment 0 bases; nucleotides outside the gene matches: 1. Germline lookup yields CDR1 LNHDA and CDR2 SQIVND (reference sequence). This CDR3 contains 13 residues. The CDR3 reads CASRGQANYGYTF. In nucleotides, the CDR3 is TGTGCCAGTAGAGGACAGGCTAACTATGGCTACACCTTC.